The 30 T cell receptor beta chains below all came from one sample that was sequenced in a study of T cell changes during pregnancy in multiple sclerosis. The protocol was immunoSEQ multiplex PCR, while the TCRdb copy is restricted to in-frame clones and leaves out a portion. The sample contains some 30,000 clones, about 88% of which appear only once. The sample here was CD8+ T cells from peripheral blood mononuclear cells, taken in the second trimester of pregnancy. Receptors originate from a female donor with multiple sclerosis, enrolled in a pregnancy study.

The chain has TRBV4-2 and TRBJ1-5; D is undetermined. Trimming left V 0 bases short and J 4 bases short, with 13 bases between. Germline V gene lookup returns CDR1 LGHNA and CDR2 YNFKEQ. This CDR3 is built from 16 residues. The CDR3 DNA reads TGTGCCAGCAGCCAAGAAAGCGGGTTTGGGAATCAGCCCCAGCATTTT. It codes for CASSQESGFGNQPQHF.

The chain employs TRBV7-9 and TRBJ2-1, with D possibly matching TRBD1 (7 bases). Trimming took off 3 bases at V and 10 bases at J, with 22 bases between the two ends. In germline, CDR1 is SEHNR, CDR2 FQNEAQ (reference sequence). The CDR3 is made up of 16 amino acids. The DNA of the CDR3 is TGTGCCAGCAGCTTTAGTAATCAGGGGGGCCCCGTCGAGCAGTTCTTC. Its translation is CASSFSNQGGPVEQFF.

In its sample, this clone was seen once. This chain connects TRBV6-5 to TRBJ1-1; 7 bases are a match to TRBD1. The germline V gene encodes CDR1 MNHEY and CDR2 SVGAGI. Trimming at V came to 2 bases and at J to 3 bases, leaving 3 bases not matched to a gene. The CDR3 spans 14 residues. CDR3 bases: TGTGCCAGCAGTTACGACAGGGTGTACACTGAAGCTTTCTTT. Protein: CASSYDRVYTEAFF.

Here the CDR3 reads CASSPGPGQGKTEAFF. Written as DNA, the CDR3 is TGTGCCAGCAGCCCCGGGCCTGGACAGGGGAAAACTGAAGCTTTCTTT. The gene calls are TRBV13 and TRBJ1-1, with TRBD1 matching over 9 bases. This CDR3 has 16 residues. Trimming took 5 bases from V and 5 from J; bases not matched to a gene: 12. Germline loops: CDR1 PRHDT, CDR2 FYEKMQ (reference sequence).

The genes are TRBV2 and TRBJ1-4; TRBD1 might be the D (5 bases). In germline, CDR1 is SNHLY, CDR2 FYNNEI. CDR3 size: 12 residues. V lost 8 bases and J 8 bases, leaving 12 bases between the germline ends. CDR3: CASCRVREKLFF. The CDR3 coding sequence is TGTGCCAGCTGCAGGGTTCGGGAAAAACTGTTTTTT.

This CDR3 reads CASSFALNGLRGYTF. The CDR3 coding sequence is TGTGCCAGCAGTTTTGCCCTAAATGGTCTTCGTGGCTACACCTTC. The chain links TRBV28 to TRBJ1-2; D is undetermined. Trimming shortened V by 3 bases and J by 7 bases, and 18 bases separated the two germline ends. Germline lookup yields CDR1 MDHEN and CDR2 SYDVKM. The CDR3 totals 15 residues.

The chain links TRBV5-4 to TRBJ2-5; D is undetermined. There are 13 residues in the CDR3. Germline CDR1 is SGHNT and CDR2 is YYREEE (reference sequence). Trimming pared 4 bases from V and 3 bases from J, leaving 10 bases between. As DNA, the CDR3 is TGTGCCAGCAGCGGGCCCTCTAAAGAGACCCAGTACTTC. Translating it yields CASSGPSKETQYF.

Notes on this clone: One end of the junction fails to match germline, which may point to a read error. The chain carries TRBV19 and TRBJ1-2; TRBD1 aligns across 7 bases. Germline CDR1 reads LNHDA; CDR2 reads SQIVND (reference sequence). The CDR3 runs 13 residues. CDR3 loop: CASNIQGTYGYTF. Here the CDR3 DNA reads TGTGCCAGTAATATACAGGGGACCTATGGCTACACCTTC.

This chain connects TRBV14 to TRBJ2-7; a possible D gene is TRBD1 (7 bases). The CDR3 consists of 17 residues. V lost 4 bases to trimming and J lost 3 bases, with 22 bases between them. The germline gives CDR1 SGHDN, CDR2 FVKESK. The CDR3 nucleotides are TGTGCCAGCAGCCTCCTTATTTCCGCGGGACAGATCTACGAGCAGTACTTC. This sequence encodes CASSLLISAGQIYEQYF.

This chain connects TRBV7-9 to TRBJ2-7; a possible D gene is TRBD1 (5 bases). The CDR3 is 13 residues long. V dropped 4 bases and J dropped 2 bases, with 9 bases sitting between them. Germline CDR1 reads SEHNR; CDR2 reads FQNEAQ (reference sequence). CDR3 residues: CASSSPDTYEQYF. The CDR3 coding sequence is TGTGCCAGCAGCTCCCCGGACACCTACGAGCAGTACTTC.

This clone came up once. This chain uses TRBV13 with TRBJ2-3, with 9 nucleotides matching TRBD2. V lost 1 base to trimming and J lost 1 base; unmatched junction nucleotides: 0. This CDR3 has 15 amino acids. Germline loops: CDR1 PRHDT, CDR2 FYEKMQ (reference sequence). CDR3 loop: CASSLERGGTDTQYF. The DNA for the CDR3 is TGTGCCAGCAGCTTAGAGCGGGGGGGCACAGATACGCAGTATTTT.

The rearrangement joins TRBV7-9 to TRBJ2-7, with D tentatively TRBD1 (6 bases). V was clipped by 5 bases and J by 2 bases, with 10 bases between them. This CDR3 comprises 13 residues. Germline V gene sequence: CDR1 SEHNR, CDR2 FQNEAQ (reference sequence). DNA of the CDR3: TGTGCCAGCAGCCCGGACAGCACCTACGAGCAGTACTTC. Protein: CASSPDSTYEQYF. The full variable domain, with the rest looked up from reference TRBV7-9 and TRBJ2-7, is DTGVSQNPRHKITKRGQNVTFRCDPISEHNRLYWYRQTLGQGPEFLTYFQNEAQLEKSRLLSDRFSAERPKGSFSTLEIQRTEQGDSAMYLCASSPDSTYEQYFGPGTRLTVT.

The chain uses TRBV19 and TRBJ1-1, with D perhaps matching TRBD1 (5 bases). Germline V gives CDR1 LNHDA, CDR2 SQIVND (reference sequence). V shed 3 bases and J shed 0 bases, with 23 bases lying between them. The CDR3 contains 19 residues. The CDR3 here is CASSMSRIPPAGVNTEAFF. The CDR3 region has the DNA TGTGCCAGTAGTATGAGCCGAATACCTCCCGCGGGGGTGAACACTGAAGCTTTCTTT.

This clone was seen a single time. The J gene is TRBJ1-4, the V gene TRBV12-5, with TRBD1 matching 9 bases. This CDR3 comprises 15 residues. The J segment lost 7 bases and the V segment lost 4 bases, leaving 7 bases of the junction unmatched. CDR1 and CDR2 from the germline V gene are LGHNT and FRNRAP. CDR3 sequence: CASGSTGGVLEKLFF. The CDR3 DNA follows: TGTGCTAGTGGTTCTACAGGGGGCGTTCTTGAAAAACTGTTTTTT.

The chain has TRBV5-4 and TRBJ2-7; 8 bases align to TRBD1. Germline CDR1 and CDR2: SGHNT and YYREEE (reference sequence). The CDR3 covers 12 residues. After removal of 5 bases from V and 7 bases from J, the junction contained 5 bases not matched to a gene. CDR3 nucleotides: TGTGCCAGCAGTCAGGGGGCATGGGAGCAGTACTTC. Protein sequence: CASSQGAWEQYF. The entire variable domain, with the rest obtained from reference TRBV5-4 and TRBJ2-7, is as follows: ETGVTQSPTHLIKTRGQQVTLRCSSQSGHNTVSWYQQALGQGPQFIFQYYREEENGRGNFPPRFSGLQFPNYSSELNVNALELDDSALYLCASSQGAWEQYFGPGTRLTVT.

CDR3 nucleotide sequence: TGCGCCAGCTCTCGGACAGCTTATTCACCCCTCCACTTT. Translating it yields CASSRTAYSPLHF. This rearrangement joins TRBV4-3 to TRBJ1-6; TRBD1 might be the D (6 bases). CDR3 length: 13 residues. Trimming stripped 8 bases from V and 8 bases from J, with 13 bases between. Germline CDR1 LGHNA, CDR2 YSLEER.

This clone was recorded a few times. The rearrangement uses TRBV4-2 and TRBJ2-5; possible D gene TRBD2, 6 bases. The length of the CDR3 is 16 residues. V was clipped by 0 bases and J by 5 bases, with 16 bases between them. CDR1 is LGHNA, CDR2 YNFKEQ, per germline. This chain's CDR3 is CASSQDQSGGAETQYF. The CDR3 DNA reads as TGTGCCAGCAGCCAAGATCAGAGCGGCGGGGCGGAGACCCAGTACTTC.

The gene calls are TRBV11-2 and TRBJ1-6; no reliable D call. CDR3 size: 13 residues. Looked up from germline, CDR1 is SGHAT and CDR2 is FQNNGV. The ends were cut back, 10 bases at V and 9 bases at J, with 16 bases in the middle. CDR3 residues: CATLSGAGSPLHF. In DNA, the CDR3 is TGTGCCACCCTGAGTGGAGCGGGTTCACCCCTCCACTTT.

This clone has a handful of counts. The chain carries TRBV6-5 and TRBJ1-2; D is uncertain. CDR3 length: 12 residues. In germline, CDR1 is MNHEY, CDR2 SVGAGI. V was shortened by 5 bases and J by 2 bases, with 6 bases between the two germline ends. The CDR3 coding sequence is TGTGCCAGCAGTGGGGAGAACTATGGCTACACCTTC. Amino acid sequence: CASSGENYGYTF.

The chain carries TRBV18 and TRBJ2-5; D is possibly TRBD2 (5 bases). The CDR3 spans 15 residues. Between the trimmed V and J ends, which lost 3 bases and 4 bases, there was a span of 15 bases. Germline V gene data show CDR1 as KGHSH and CDR2 as LQKENI. The CDR3 sequence: CASSPAEGSGETQYF. The CDR3 region has the DNA TGTGCCAGCTCACCCGCCGAGGGATCTGGAGAGACCCAGTACTTC.

This chain uses TRBV6-5 with TRBJ2-1; D is ambiguous. V was trimmed by 8 bases and J by 0 bases, leaving 14 bases between them. Germline CDR1 reads MNHEY; CDR2 reads SVGAGI. The CDR3 runs 15 residues. CDR3 in amino acids: CASGPFPSSYNEQFF. CDR3 DNA sequence: TGTGCCAGCGGTCCATTTCCGAGCTCCTACAATGAGCAGTTCTTC.

The chain is built from TRBV9 and TRBJ2-2; tentative D call: TRBD2 (7 bases). Germline V gives CDR1 SGDLS, CDR2 YYNGEE. CDR3 size: 18 residues. Trimming left V 3 bases short and J 0 bases short, with 18 bases between. The CDR3 reads CASSGVRGPQTNTGELFF. The CDR3 DNA sequence: TGTGCCAGCAGCGGGGTGCGGGGGCCCCAAACGAACACCGGGGAGCTGTTTTTT.

This sequence joins TRBV19 and TRBJ2-5, with a weak D call TRBD2 (5 bases). Trimming took off 2 bases at V and 1 base at J, with 8 bases between the two ends. Germline V gene sequence: CDR1 LNHDA, CDR2 SQIVND (reference sequence). The CDR3 spans 14 residues. The CDR3 region is CASSIPGSQETQYF. The CDR3 DNA reads TGTGCCAGTAGTATACCGGGATCCCAAGAGACCCAGTACTTC.

The V gene is TRBV9, the J gene TRBJ1-2, with a tentative D call TRBD1 (6 bases). The CDR3 runs to 16 residues. Germline V gives CDR1 SGDLS, CDR2 YYNGEE. Deletions cut 3 bases from V and 0 bases from J, with 15 bases between. CDR3 coding DNA: TGTGCCAGCAGCGGCGGACAGCCCAAATCTAACTATGGCTACACCTTC. This gives the protein CASSGGQPKSNYGYTF.

The chain uses TRBV11-3 and TRBJ2-7; TRBD1 matches 8 bases. Germline CDR1 and CDR2: SGHNT and YENEEA. Trimming removed 5 bases from V and 5 bases from J; junction bases left unmatched: 5. The CDR3 has 13 amino acids. CDR3 in DNA: TGTGCCAGCAGCCCGACAGGGGCGGACGAGCAGTACTTC. It codes for CASSPTGADEQYF.

The genes are TRBV2 and TRBJ2-1, with TRBD2 as a possible D gene (6 bases). The CDR3 runs to 14 residues. The V gene lost 4 bases and the J gene lost 9 bases, with 16 bases spanning the gap. The germline gives CDR1 SNHLY, CDR2 FYNNEI. The CDR3 bases are TGTGCCAGCAGTGTGGAGGGAGTCGCGAGTGAGCAGTTCTTC. This codes for CASSVEGVASEQFF. Full variable domain (outside the CDR3, taken from reference TRBV2 and TRBJ2-1): EPEVTQTPSHQVTQMGQEVILRCVPISNHLYFYWYRQILGQKVEFLVSFYNNEISEKSEIFDDQFSVERPDGSNFTLKIRSTKLEDSAMYFCASSVEGVASEQFFGPGTRLTVL.

The chain is built from TRBV29-1 and TRBJ2-5; 12 bases fit TRBD2. This CDR3 is built from 15 residues. Germline assignment: CDR1 SQVTM and CDR2 ANQGSEA. V was clipped by 7 bases and J by 5 bases; unmatched bases: 11. This CDR3 reads CSGGPTSGGRETQYF. CDR3 DNA sequence: TGCAGCGGGGGGCCCACTAGCGGGGGGCGGGAGACCCAGTACTTC.

V is TRBV29-1 and J is TRBJ1-2; D is unresolved. Germline V lookup: CDR1 SQVTM, CDR2 ANQGSEA. Trimming cost V 2 bases and J 4 bases, with 14 bases left between them. This CDR3 comprises 14 residues. Here the CDR3 reads CSVESRQAGYGYTF. In DNA form, the CDR3 reads TGCAGCGTTGAAAGTCGGCAGGCGGGCTATGGCTACACCTTC.

The chain combines TRBV9 with TRBJ1-1; unclear D gene. Germline-derived CDR1 and CDR2 are SGDLS and YYNGEE. Between the trimmed V and J ends, which lost 0 bases and 3 bases, there was a span of 6 bases. CDR3 length equals 13 residues. The CDR3 spells CASSVGAYTEAFF. Here the CDR3 DNA reads TGTGCCAGCAGCGTAGGGGCTTACACTGAAGCTTTCTTT.

This chain links TRBV10-1 with TRBJ2-3, with 12 bases aligning to TRBD2. CDR1 and CDR2 from the germline V gene are WNHNN and SYGVQD (reference sequence). This CDR3 comprises 16 residues. V trimming: 0 bases; J trimming: 4 bases; junction bases outside the gene matches: 2. CDR3 in DNA: TGCGCCAGCAGTGAGTCGGCTAGCGGGGGGGCAGATACGCAGTATTTT. It translates to CASSESASGGADTQYF.